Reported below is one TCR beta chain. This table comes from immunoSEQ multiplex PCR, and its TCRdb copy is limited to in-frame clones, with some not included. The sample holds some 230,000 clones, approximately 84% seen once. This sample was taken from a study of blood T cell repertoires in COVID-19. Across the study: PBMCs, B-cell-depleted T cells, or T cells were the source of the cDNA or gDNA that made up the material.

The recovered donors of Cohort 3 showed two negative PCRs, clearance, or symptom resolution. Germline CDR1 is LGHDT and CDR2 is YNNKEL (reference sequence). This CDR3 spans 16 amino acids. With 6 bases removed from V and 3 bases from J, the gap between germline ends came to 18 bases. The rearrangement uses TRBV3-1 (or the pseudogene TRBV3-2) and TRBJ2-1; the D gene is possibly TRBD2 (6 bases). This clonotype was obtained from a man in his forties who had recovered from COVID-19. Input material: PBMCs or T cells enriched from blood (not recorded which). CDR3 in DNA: TGTGCCAGCAGTCGATCCGGGACGCGGGGCTACAATGAGCAGTTCTTC. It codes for CASSRSGTRGYNEQFF.